The T cell receptor beta chain under discussion was sequenced for a study of blood T cell repertoires in COVID-19. The wider study: PBMCs, B-cell-depleted T cells, or T cells provided the cDNA or gDNA that made up the material.

This CDR3 is built from 16 residues. The germline V gene has CDR1 SGHTA and CDR2 FQGTGA. V shed 5 bases and J 3 bases; nucleotides not matched to a gene: 5. Participants, roughly 18 to 89 years old, spanned 25 or so US areas. Cohort placement rested on clinical history that participants reported themselves. Some clones are missing from TCRdb's copy, which holds only in-frame ones; the method was immunoSEQ multiplex PCR. The sample holds about 280,000 clones, 80% to 85% seen once. The chain employs TRBV7-3 and TRBJ2-3; 13 bases agree with TRBD2. The sequencing input was PBMCs or T cells enriched from blood (not recorded which). The clonotype comes from a man between 40 and 49 years old who had been exposed to COVID-19. The CDR3 DNA reads TGTGCCAGCAGCCCTAGACTAGCGGGAGGTACAGATACGCAGTATTTT. Protein sequence: CASSPRLAGGTDTQYF.